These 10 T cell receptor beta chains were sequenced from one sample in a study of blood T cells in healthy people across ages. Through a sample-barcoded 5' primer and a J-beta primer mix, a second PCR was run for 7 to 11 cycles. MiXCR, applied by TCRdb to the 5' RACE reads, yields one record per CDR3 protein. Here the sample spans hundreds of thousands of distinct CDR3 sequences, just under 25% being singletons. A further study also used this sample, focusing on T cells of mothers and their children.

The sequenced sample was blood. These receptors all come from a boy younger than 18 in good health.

The CDR3: CASSEASGGPNNEQFF. The CDR3 region has the DNA TGTGCCAGCAGTGAAGCTAGCGGGGGCCCTAACAATGAGCAGTTCTTC. This chain joins TRBV2 and TRBJ2-1, with TRBD2 matching 9 bases. Unmatched junction bases numbered 5, after V lost 0 bases and J lost 5 bases. There are 16 residues in the CDR3. Germline V CDR1 and CDR2: SNHLY, FYNNEI. Filled out from reference TRBV2 and TRBJ2-1, the complete variable domain reads EPEVTQTPSHQVTQMGQEVILRCVPISNHLYFYWYRQILGQKVEFLVSFYNNEISEKSEIFDDQFSVERPDGSNFTLKIRSTKLEDSAMYFCASSEASGGPNNEQFFGPGTRLTVL.

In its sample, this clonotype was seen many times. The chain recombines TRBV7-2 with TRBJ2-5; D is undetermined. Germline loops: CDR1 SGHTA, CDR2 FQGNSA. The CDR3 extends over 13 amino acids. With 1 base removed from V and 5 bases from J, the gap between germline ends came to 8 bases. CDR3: CASSLEARETQYF. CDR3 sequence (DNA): TGTGCCAGCAGCTTAGAAGCTAGGGAGACCCAGTACTTC.

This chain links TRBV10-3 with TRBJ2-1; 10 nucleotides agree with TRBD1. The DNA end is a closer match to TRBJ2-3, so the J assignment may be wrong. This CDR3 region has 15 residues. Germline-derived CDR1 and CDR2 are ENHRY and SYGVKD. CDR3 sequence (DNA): TGTGCCATCAGTGAAGACAGGGGGCAGGCAGATACGCAGTATTTT. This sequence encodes CAISEDRGQADTQYF.

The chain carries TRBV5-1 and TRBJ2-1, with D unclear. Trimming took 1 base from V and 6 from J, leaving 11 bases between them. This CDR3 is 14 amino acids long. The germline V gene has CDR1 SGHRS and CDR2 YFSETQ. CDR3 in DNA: TGCGCCAGCAGCTTGTCACAGTCGGGCAATGAGCAGTTCTTC. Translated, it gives CASSLSQSGNEQFF.

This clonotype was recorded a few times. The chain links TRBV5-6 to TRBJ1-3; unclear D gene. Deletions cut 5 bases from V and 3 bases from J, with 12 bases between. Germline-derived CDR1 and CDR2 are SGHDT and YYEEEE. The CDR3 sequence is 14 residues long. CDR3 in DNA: TGTGCCAGCAGTCCTGGGCCGGGTGGAAACACCATATATTTT. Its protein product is CASSPGPGGNTIYF.

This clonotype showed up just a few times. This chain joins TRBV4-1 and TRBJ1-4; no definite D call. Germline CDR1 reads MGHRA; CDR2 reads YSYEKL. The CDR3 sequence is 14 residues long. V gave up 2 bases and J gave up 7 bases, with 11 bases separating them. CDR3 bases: TGCGCCAGCAGCCAACTGAAGTCCGGTGAAAAACTGTTTTTT. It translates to CASSQLKSGEKLFF.

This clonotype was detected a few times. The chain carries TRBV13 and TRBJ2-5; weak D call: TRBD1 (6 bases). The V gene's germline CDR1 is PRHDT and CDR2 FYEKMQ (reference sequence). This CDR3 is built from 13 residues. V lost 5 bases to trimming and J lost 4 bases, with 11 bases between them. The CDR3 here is CASSHRDGETQYF. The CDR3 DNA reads TGTGCCAGCAGCCACAGGGATGGAGAGACCCAGTACTTC.

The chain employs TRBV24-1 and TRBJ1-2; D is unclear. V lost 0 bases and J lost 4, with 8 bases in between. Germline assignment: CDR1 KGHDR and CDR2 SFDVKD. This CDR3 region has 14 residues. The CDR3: CATSDLDAPYGYTF. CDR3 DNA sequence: TGTGCCACCAGTGATTTGGACGCGCCCTATGGCTACACCTTC.

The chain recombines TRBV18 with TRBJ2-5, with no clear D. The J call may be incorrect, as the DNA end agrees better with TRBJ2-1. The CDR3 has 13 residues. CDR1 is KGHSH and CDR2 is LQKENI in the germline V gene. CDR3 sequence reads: CASSPVRENEQFF. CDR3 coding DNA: TGTGCCAGCTCACCAGTTAGAGAGAATGAGCAGTTCTTC.

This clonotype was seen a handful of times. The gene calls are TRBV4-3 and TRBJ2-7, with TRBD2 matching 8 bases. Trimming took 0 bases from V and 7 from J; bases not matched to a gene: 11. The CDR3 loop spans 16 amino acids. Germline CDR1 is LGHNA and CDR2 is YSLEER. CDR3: CASSQDRGTRGSEQYF. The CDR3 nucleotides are TGCGCCAGCAGCCAAGATAGGGGGACTAGAGGCTCTGAGCAGTACTTC.